One sample yielded the 15 T cell receptor beta chains listed below, sequenced in a study of shared clonotypes between healthy human individuals. Sequencing was performed with immunoSEQ multiplex PCR; in TCRdb, only in-frame clones are kept and a portion is missing. The sample has roughly 2 million clones, 85% to 95% seen once. The sequencing sample was made of naive CD4+ T cells sorted from blood. Subset given: CD45RA+ positively selected. The receptors were sampled from a man aged 18 to 29 in good health.

The chain carries TRBV10-3 and TRBJ2-7, with 10 positions matching TRBD2. The CDR3 runs 15 residues. From germline, CDR1 is ENHRY and CDR2 SYGVKD. With 6 bases clipped from V and 0 bases from J, the junction kept 5 bases outside the gene matches. The CDR3 bases are TGTGCCATCAGCCCTAGCGGGAGAGGCTCCTACGAGCAGTACTTC. Translated, it gives CAISPSGRGSYEQYF.

The chain couples TRBV30 to TRBJ1-3; D gene ambiguous. Germline-derived CDR1 and CDR2 are GTSNPN and SVGIG (reference sequence). Trimming left V 4 bases short and J 4 bases short, with 5 bases between. The CDR3 runs to 11 residues. The CDR3, as DNA: TGTGCCTGGATTCTAGGAAACACCATATATTTT. It translates to CAWILGNTIYF.

The chain joins TRBV11-2 to TRBJ2-7; no definite D call. Germline lookup yields CDR1 SGHAT and CDR2 FQNNGV. The CDR3 loop spans 14 amino acids. V was cut by 1 base and J by 0 bases, with 7 bases left in between. The CDR3 DNA reads as TGTGCCAGCAGCTTAGGCGAATCCTCCTACGAGCAGTACTTC. This codes for CASSLGESSYEQYF.

This chain links TRBV30 with TRBJ2-5; D is undetermined. The germline V and J ends were trimmed by 5 bases and 2 bases, with 9 bases remaining between them. Germline V gene data show CDR1 as GTSNPN and CDR2 as SVGIG (reference sequence). CDR3 length: 12 amino acids. In DNA, the CDR3 is TGTGCCTGGTCGGACGGACAAGAGACCCAGTACTTC. It codes for CAWSDGQETQYF.

The chain carries TRBV2 and TRBJ1-1, with D uncertain. V was shortened by 7 bases and J by 5 bases, with 17 bases between the two germline ends. CDR1 SNHLY and CDR2 FYNNEI come from the germline V gene. This CDR3 has 14 residues. CDR3 protein: CASIYGGSRTEAFF. The CDR3 DNA sequence: TGTGCCAGCATCTATGGCGGAAGTAGGACTGAAGCTTTCTTT. The full variable domain, completed using reference TRBV2 and TRBJ1-1, is EPEVTQTPSHQVTQMGQEVILRCVPISNHLYFYWYRQILGQKVEFLVSFYNNEISEKSEIFDDQFSVERPDGSNFTLKIRSTKLEDSAMYFCASIYGGSRTEAFFGQGTRLTVV.

This chain uses TRBV9 with TRBJ1-2; 9 bases fit TRBD1. The CDR3 is 13 amino acids. Germline CDR1 reads SGDLS; CDR2 reads YYNGEE. V lost 4 bases, J lost 8 bases, and 6 bases stayed unmatched. The CDR3 region is CASSTRDREGYTF. The CDR3 nucleotides read TGTGCCAGCAGCACCCGGGACAGGGAGGGCTACACCTTC.

This clone was counted once. J is TRBJ2-2 and V is TRBV5-1; D might be TRBD2 (7 bases). Germline V CDR1 and CDR2: SGHRS, YFSETQ. The V end was cut by 1 base, the J end by 2 bases, with 12 bases between. This CDR3 spans 16 amino acids. DNA of the CDR3: TGCGCCAGCAGCTTGAACGCGGGGGCCAACACCGGGGAGCTGTTTTTT. It codes for CASSLNAGANTGELFF.

The chain employs TRBV4-1 and TRBJ1-5, with TRBD1 matching over 7 bases. This CDR3 has 15 residues. Trimming took 5 bases from V and 3 from J; bases not matched to a gene: 7. CDR1 is MGHRA, CDR2 YSYEKL, per germline. DNA of the CDR3: TGCGCCAGCAGCTCCCGGACAGGTTTCAATCAGCCCCAGCATTTT. This codes for CASSSRTGFNQPQHF.

This chain connects TRBV2 to TRBJ2-2; 9 nucleotides line up with TRBD1. With 4 bases clipped from V and 6 bases from J, the junction kept 9 bases outside the gene matches. The V gene's germline CDR1 is SNHLY and CDR2 FYNNEI. The CDR3 contains 16 residues. CDR3: CASSVFGTGLAGELFF. As DNA, the CDR3 is TGTGCCAGCAGTGTGTTTGGGACAGGGCTGGCCGGGGAGCTGTTTTTT.

The chain is built from TRBV9 and TRBJ2-2, with TRBD2 as a possible D gene (6 bases). V lost 3 bases to trimming and J lost 0 bases, with 9 bases between them. Germline V gene lookup returns CDR1 SGDLS and CDR2 YYNGEE. The CDR3 spans 15 residues. The CDR3 reads CASSARLANTGELFF. The CDR3 region has the DNA TGTGCCAGCAGCGCCAGACTAGCGAACACCGGGGAGCTGTTTTTT.

The rearrangement links TRBV2 to TRBJ2-5; D ambiguous. The germline CDR1 and CDR2 sequences are SNHLY and FYNNEI. The ends were cut back, 6 bases at V and 0 bases at J, with 8 bases in the middle. This CDR3 contains 13 residues. CDR3 protein: CASRREYQETQYF. CDR3 bases: TGTGCCAGCAGGAGAGAATACCAAGAGACCCAGTACTTC.

This clone was recorded only once. V usage is TRBV5-1 and J usage is TRBJ2-1, with D perhaps assigned TRBD1 or TRBD2 (5 bases each). The germline V and J ends were trimmed by 0 bases and 10 bases, with 11 bases remaining between them. This CDR3 has 13 residues. In germline, CDR1 is SGHRS, CDR2 YFSETQ. CDR3 coding DNA: TGCGCCAGCAGCTTGGTACAGGAGCGGGAGCAGTTCTTC. This encodes CASSLVQEREQFF.

The chain uses TRBV25-1 and TRBJ1-4, with 8 bases fitting TRBD1. Germline loops: CDR1 MGHDK, CDR2 SYGVNS. The CDR3 extends over 16 amino acids. V lost 7 bases and J lost 5; bases outside the gene matches: 12. The CDR3 nucleotides are TGTGCCAGCAATCTAACTGGGGGACAGGAGAATGAAAAACTGTTTTTT. As protein: CASNLTGGQENEKLFF.

The V and J genes are TRBV11-2 and TRBJ2-7, with a tentative D call TRBD2 (5 bases). CDR1 is SGHAT, CDR2 FQNNGV, per germline. The V gene lost 3 bases and the J gene lost 6 bases, with 15 bases spanning the gap. This CDR3 spans 14 amino acids. CDR3 sequence (DNA): TGTGCCAGCAGCTTGACTATCTCCTCTCTCGAGCAGTACTTC. Translating it yields CASSLTISSLEQYF.

The chain's CDR3 is CASSERVRNEQFF. The CDR3 coding sequence is TGCGCCAGCAGTGAGAGGGTGCGCAATGAGCAGTTCTTC. The chain uses TRBV10-2 and TRBJ2-1; no definite D call. The V and J ends lost 2 bases and 6 bases respectively, with 8 bases between them. Germline loops: CDR1 WSHSY, CDR2 SAAADI. The CDR3 consists of 13 residues.